This T cell receptor beta chain was documented in a study of cytomegalovirus exposure and HLA in healthy donors. Notes on the study in general: Later on, an analysis found that several of the most significant clusters appeared to be linked to common viral pathogens, which included parvovirus B19.

This clone appeared a few times. No antigen is known for it. Germline lookup yields CDR1 GTSNPN and CDR2 SVGIG (reference sequence). V shed 2 bases and J 7 bases; nucleotides not matched to a gene: 5. The CDR3 has 13 residues. PCR used 60 Vbeta primers and 13 Jbeta primers. Authors' methods: Per a later analysis, the number of unique TCR beta chains was approximately 80 million, of which 9 million to 14 million were shared. Generated by immunoSEQ multiplex PCR, the TCRdb table keeps only in-frame clones and is missing some. That table supplies the V and J calls and clone size; D and trimming were determined from the DNA. The sample has 80,000 to 100,000 clones, around three quarters seen once; the top ten hold less than 3.5%.

Sequenced sample: PBMCs. The receptor's source is a male donor in good health and CMV-seropositive. This sequence joins TRBV30 and TRBJ1-5; 7 nucleotides agree with TRBD1. CDR3 region: CAWSRTGGQPQHF. CDR3 nucleotide sequence: TGTGCCTGGAGTCGGACAGGCGGCCAGCCCCAGCATTTT.